This T cell receptor (beta chain) was found in a study of healthy donors' naive CD4 and CD8 T cells. Whole-study context: Donors came from three age groups: 20-25, 40-50 and 60-70 years. Study-wide results and caveats: Naive CD4+ and CD8+ cells reportedly differed in usage of most V and J genes. Negatively charged CDR3s marked CD8+ lineage; positively charged CDR3s marked CD4+ lineage.

Each TCR library used 400 to 600 ng of total RNA and a linear amplification protocol. One entry per CDR3 protein, called by TCRdb with MiXCR from the reads. The repertoire holds around 180,000 distinct CDR3 sequences, 65% to 75% seen once, with roughly 2.4% in the top ten. CDR1 and CDR2 from the germline V gene are GTSNPN and SVGIG (reference sequence). This CDR3 spans 11 amino acids. The V gene lost 3 bases and the J gene lost 9 bases, with 10 bases spanning the gap. This clonotype was recorded once. Its antigen is currently unknown. The V and J genes are TRBV30 and TRBJ2-3, with D tentatively TRBD1 or TRBD2 (5 bases each). This receptor was obtained from a pool of human donors in good health; the sample pools cells from several healthy donors. Sequenced sample: naive CD4+ and CD8+ T cells sorted from blood, pooled from several donors. The CDR3 region has the DNA TGTGCCTGGAGAGGGGAGTCCACGCAGTATTTT. It encodes CAWRGESTQYF.